These 5 T cell receptor beta chains came from one sample sequenced in a study of shared clonotypes between healthy human individuals. Here immunoSEQ multiplex PCR was the method, and the copy in TCRdb shows in-frame clones only, minus some. The data show about 700,000 clones, 92% seen once. Naive CD8 cells, CD45RO-negative and positively selected for CCR7, excluded terminally differentiated effector memory CD45RA+ cells. The sample taken for sequencing was naive CD8+ T cells sorted from blood. The receptors were sampled from a man aged 30 to 39 in good health.

The gene calls are TRBV13 and TRBJ1-4; D is possibly TRBD1 (5 bases). Germline CDR1 and CDR2: PRHDT and FYEKMQ (reference sequence). Trimming took 4 bases from V and 6 from J, leaving 12 bases between them. This CDR3 is built from 14 residues. CDR3 region: CASSSGGVDEKLFF. CDR3 in DNA: TGTGCCAGCAGCTCCGGGGGAGTTGATGAAAAACTGTTTTTT.

The CDR3 reads CASSVGGGSANEKLFF. In DNA form, the CDR3 reads TGTGCCAGCAGCGTAGGGGGTGGAAGTGCTAATGAAAAACTGTTTTTT. The chain employs TRBV9 and TRBJ1-4; D is uncertain. The V gene's germline CDR1 is SGDLS and CDR2 YYNGEE. This CDR3 is built from 16 residues. V was pared by 0 bases and J by 3 bases, with 12 bases between.

The V and J genes are TRBV10-2 and TRBJ2-7; no reliable D call. This CDR3 comprises 16 residues. CDR1 and CDR2 from the germline V gene are WSHSY and SAAADI. The V gene lost 2 bases and the J gene lost 2 bases, with 16 bases spanning the gap. CDR3 sequence (DNA): TGCGCCAGCAGTGAGACCTCCTCCCGAGGCCCCTACGAGCAGTACTTC. Its protein product is CASSETSSRGPYEQYF.

CDR3 sequence reads: CASSPTSLGTGELFF. The CDR3 DNA is TGTGCCAGCAGCCCTACTAGCCTCGGGACCGGGGAGCTGTTTTTT. V gene TRBV7-9 combines with J gene TRBJ2-2; D perhaps matches TRBD2 (6 bases). Trimming stripped 5 bases from V and 5 bases from J, with 15 bases between. CDR1 SEHNR and CDR2 FQNEAQ come from the germline V gene (reference sequence). CDR3 length: 15 amino acids.

The chain employs TRBV13 and TRBJ2-7; the D gene is possibly TRBD1 (6 bases). This CDR3 spans 13 amino acids. With 5 bases removed from V and 2 bases from J, the gap between germline ends came to 10 bases. Germline loops: CDR1 PRHDT, CDR2 FYEKMQ (reference sequence). CDR3 DNA: TGTGCCAGCAGCAGGACAGAGACCTACGAGCAGTACTTC. This codes for CASSRTETYEQYF.